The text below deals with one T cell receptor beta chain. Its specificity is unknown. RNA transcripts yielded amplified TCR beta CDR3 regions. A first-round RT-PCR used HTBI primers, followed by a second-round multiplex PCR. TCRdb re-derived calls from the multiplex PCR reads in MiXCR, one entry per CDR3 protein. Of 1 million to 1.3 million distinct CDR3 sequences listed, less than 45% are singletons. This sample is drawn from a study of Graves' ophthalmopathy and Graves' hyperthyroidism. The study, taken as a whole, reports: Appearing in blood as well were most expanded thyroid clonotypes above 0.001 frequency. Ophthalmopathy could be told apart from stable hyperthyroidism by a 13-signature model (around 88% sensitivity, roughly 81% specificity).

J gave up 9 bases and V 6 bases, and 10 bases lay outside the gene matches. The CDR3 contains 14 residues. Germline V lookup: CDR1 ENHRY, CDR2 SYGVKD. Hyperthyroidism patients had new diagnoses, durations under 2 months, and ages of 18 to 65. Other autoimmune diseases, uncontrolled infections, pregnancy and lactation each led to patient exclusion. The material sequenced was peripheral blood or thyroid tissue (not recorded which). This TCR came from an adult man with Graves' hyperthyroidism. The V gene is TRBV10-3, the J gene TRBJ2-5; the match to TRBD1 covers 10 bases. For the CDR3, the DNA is TGTGCCATCAGCCCGGGACAGGGGACACAGCCCCAGTACTTC. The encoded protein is CAISPGQGTQPQYF.